A single sample gave rise to the 28 T cell receptor beta chains below, sequenced in a study of blood T cells in healthy people across ages. The authors ran a second PCR of about 6 to 11 cycles using a sample-barcoded 5' primer and a J-beta primer mix. MiXCR, run by TCRdb on the 5' RACE reads, gives a single entry per CDR3 protein. The sample shows about 290,000 distinct CDR3 sequences, less than 30% of them seen only once. What was sequenced was blood. The origin of the receptors is an older woman in good health.

The V and J genes are TRBV5-8 and TRBJ2-6; TRBD1 aligns across 8 bases. V was clipped by 4 bases and J by 2 bases; unmatched bases: 5. The CDR3 has 16 amino acids. Germline lookup yields CDR1 SGHTS and CDR2 YDEGEE. CDR3 sequence reads: CASSGQGPTGANVLTF. CDR3 in DNA: TGTGCCAGCAGCGGACAGGGACCAACTGGGGCCAACGTCCTGACTTTC.

This rearrangement joins TRBV5-1 to TRBJ2-5; no firm D call. V was trimmed by 3 bases and J by 1 base, leaving 10 bases between them. The CDR3 length is 14 residues. Germline lookup yields CDR1 SGHRS and CDR2 YFSETQ. The CDR3 loop reads CASSSQRLQETQYF. As DNA, the CDR3 is TGCGCCAGCAGCTCCCAAAGGCTCCAAGAGACCCAGTACTTC. The whole variable domain, filled in from reference TRBV5-1 and TRBJ2-5, reads KAGVTQTPRYLIKTRGQQVTLSCSPISGHRSVSWYQQTPGQGLQFLFEYFSETQRNKGNFPGRFSGRQFSNSRSEMNVSTLELGDSALYLCASSSQRLQETQYFGPGTRLLVL.

For this clonotype: A much larger clone differs from this one at a single base, so this may be a read error. The V call is TRBV28, the J call TRBJ2-5; 11 nucleotides line up with TRBD2. The CDR3 consists of 16 residues. CDR1 is MDHEN, CDR2 SYDVKM, per germline. Losses at the gene ends were 3 bases for V and 0 bases for J; bases not matched to a gene: 3. The CDR3 DNA sequence: TGTGCCAGCAGTTTGAAGACTAGCGGGAACCAAGAGACCCAGTACTTC. It encodes CASSLKTSGNQETQYF.

This clonotype came up a few times. This chain uses TRBV5-1 with TRBJ2-1, with D possibly called TRBD1 or TRBD2 (5 bases each). V was shortened by 7 bases and J by 7 bases, with 12 bases between the two germline ends. CDR1 SGHRS and CDR2 YFSETQ come from the germline V gene. The CDR3 has 12 residues. The CDR3 is CASGTPRNEQFF. The CDR3 nucleotides read TGCGCCAGCGGGACCCCTCGGAATGAGCAGTTCTTC. The full variable domain, rest sourced from reference TRBV5-1 and TRBJ2-1, is KAGVTQTPRYLIKTRGQQVTLSCSPISGHRSVSWYQQTPGQGLQFLFEYFSETQRNKGNFPGRFSGRQFSNSRSEMNVSTLELGDSALYLCASGTPRNEQFFGPGTRLTVL.

This clonotype was counted only a few times. The genes are TRBV20-1 and TRBJ1-1; D unresolved. The CDR3 consists of 12 residues. From germline, CDR1 is DFQATT and CDR2 SNEGSKA (reference sequence). V lost 5 bases to trimming and J lost 1 base, with 8 bases between them. CDR3 residues: CSASYRNTEAFF. CDR3 nucleotide sequence: TGCAGTGCTTCGTACAGGAACACTGAAGCTTTCTTT.

The J gene is TRBJ2-2, the V gene TRBV7-9; maybe TRBD2 (6 bases). The germline V and J ends were trimmed by 7 bases and 0 bases, with 15 bases remaining between them. Per germline, CDR1 SEHNR and CDR2 FQNEAQ (reference sequence). The CDR3 spans 16 residues. CDR3 residues: CASTGRGLSNTGELFF. The CDR3, as DNA: TGTGCCAGCACAGGAAGGGGACTCTCGAACACCGGGGAGCTGTTTTTT.

This clonotype was seen a handful of times. The chain carries TRBV29-1 and TRBJ1-1; no clear D gene. CDR1 is SQVTM and CDR2 is ANQGSEA in the germline V gene. The CDR3 has 10 residues. Trimming took 3 bases from V and 10 from J, leaving 9 bases between them. CDR3 amino acids: CSVDYIGAFF. Written as DNA, the CDR3 is TGCAGCGTTGACTACATAGGAGCTTTCTTT.

The chain employs TRBV6-4 and TRBJ2-3; a possible D gene is TRBD2 (6 bases). V was cut by 5 bases and J by 6 bases, with 12 bases left in between. CDR3 length: 13 amino acids. CDR1 MRHNA and CDR2 SNTAGT come from the germline V gene. CDR3 DNA: TGTGCCAGCAGTACCGGGAGAATGGATACGCAGTATTTT. Protein product: CASSTGRMDTQYF.

The genes are TRBV7-9 and TRBJ2-7; TRBD1 might be the D (6 bases). CDR1 and CDR2 from the germline V gene are SEHNR and FQNEAQ (reference sequence). The CDR3 extends over 15 amino acids. The V and J ends lost 4 bases and 4 bases respectively, with 17 bases between them. CDR3 nucleotide sequence: TGTGCCAGCAGCTCGGGGCCCCGGACAGTTTACGAGCAGTACTTC. It translates to CASSSGPRTVYEQYF.

This chain links TRBV14 with TRBJ1-2, with D perhaps matching TRBD1 (5 bases). Germline CDR1 is SGHDN and CDR2 is FVKESK. The CDR3 runs 18 residues. Trimming stripped 1 base from V and 0 bases from J, with 18 bases between. Here the CDR3 reads CASSQAIPGSTANYGYTF. The CDR3, as DNA: TGTGCCAGCAGCCAAGCTATCCCAGGGTCTACAGCTAACTATGGCTACACCTTC.

This clonotype was seen repeatedly, ten times or more. The genes are TRBV12-3 or TRBV12-4 and TRBJ2-3; D remains ambiguous. V gave up 1 base and J gave up 0 bases, with 8 bases separating them. The CDR3 loop spans 15 amino acids. The CDR3 nucleotides read TGTGCCAGCAGTTTAGTTGAGGCGAGCACAGATACGCAGTATTTT. Translating it yields CASSLVEASTDTQYF.

Of note for this clonotype: The germline gene is not matched at one end of the junction; a read error may be the cause. The chain uses TRBV7-2 and TRBJ2-5; 7 nucleotides match TRBD1. The CDR3 contains 15 residues. Germline CDR1 SGHTA, CDR2 FQGNSA. DNA for the CDR3: TGTGCCGGCAGCTTAGGATCAGGGGGACAAGTGACCCAGTACTTC. Amino acid sequence: CAGSLGSGGQVTQYF.

The chain is built from TRBV6-1 and TRBJ2-5, with D unclear. Germline values: CDR1 MNHNS, CDR2 SASEGT. The CDR3 has 14 residues. Trimming removed 5 bases at V and 0 bases at J, with 10 bases between. The CDR3 sequence: CASSSQGNQETQYF. The DNA of the CDR3 is TGTGCCAGCAGTAGTCAAGGGAACCAAGAGACCCAGTACTTC.

The rearrangement joins TRBV29-1 to TRBJ2-7; 8 nucleotides align to TRBD1. Germline V gene data show CDR1 as SQVTM and CDR2 as ANQGSEA. There are 12 residues in the CDR3. V lost 7 bases to trimming and J lost 3 bases; unmatched junction nucleotides: 5. CDR3 loop: CSARTGIYEQYF. The DNA of the CDR3 is TGCAGCGCCCGGACAGGGATCTACGAGCAGTACTTC.

This clonotype came up a few times. This sequence joins TRBV14 and TRBJ2-5; D possibly corresponds to TRBD2 (6 bases). The germline CDR1 and CDR2 sequences are SGHDN and FVKESK. V was clipped by 3 bases and J by 6 bases, with 20 bases between them. The CDR3 covers 16 residues. CDR3 region: CASSHLRDGLQQTQYF. The CDR3 DNA follows: TGTGCCAGCAGCCACCTCCGGGACGGACTACAACAGACCCAGTACTTC.

This chain joins TRBV25-1 and TRBJ1-1, with no clear D. Germline values: CDR1 MGHDK, CDR2 SYGVNS. The ends were cut back, 2 bases at V and 8 bases at J, with 12 bases in the middle. CDR3 length equals 13 residues. For the CDR3, the DNA is TGTGCCAGCAGTGAAGTTGGGGTCCCCGAAGCTTTCTTT. Translating it yields CASSEVGVPEAFF. The complete variable domain, with remaining parts taken from reference TRBV25-1 and TRBJ1-1, reads EADIYQTPRYLVIGTGKKITLECSQTMGHDKMYWYQQDPGMELHLIHYSYGVNSTEKGDLSSESTVSRIRTEHFPLTLESARPSHTSQYLCASSEVGVPEAFFGQGTRLTVV.

Note on this clonotype: The germline gene is not matched at one end of the junction; a read error may be the cause. The chain is built from TRBV4-2 and TRBJ2-5, with D perhaps TRBD2 (5 bases). Germline assignment: CDR1 LGHNA and CDR2 YNFKEQ. The CDR3 is 18 amino acids. CDR3 loop: CAGSHGQDYRPWGETQYF. The CDR3 DNA reads TGTGCCGGCAGCCACGGCCAAGACTACCGCCCCTGGGGAGAGACCCAGTACTTC.

This clonotype has a handful of counts. This sequence joins TRBV20-1 and TRBJ2-1; D might be TRBD2 (5 bases). The CDR3 contains 17 residues. Looked up from germline, CDR1 is DFQATT and CDR2 is SNEGSKA (reference sequence). Between the trimmed V and J ends, which lost 1 base and 0 bases, there was a span of 16 bases. The CDR3, as DNA: TGCAGTGCTAGAGTAGCGAGCGGAACCGGCTCCTACAATGAGCAGTTCTTC. It translates to CSARVASGTGSYNEQFF.

CDR3 nucleotides: TGCAGTGCTAGAGACCGGGACGTACCTTTGAACACTGAAGCTTTCTTT. This gives the protein CSARDRDVPLNTEAFF. The chain combines TRBV20-1 with TRBJ1-1; perhaps TRBD1 as D (5 bases). V gave up 0 bases and J gave up 0 bases, with 14 bases separating them. The CDR3 contains 16 residues. Germline CDR1 is DFQATT and CDR2 is SNEGSKA (reference sequence).

This clonotype was counted a few times. The junction and the germline gene differ at one end; a read error may be behind it. V is TRBV20-1 and J is TRBJ2-7; 8 positions match TRBD2. The CDR3 runs to 14 residues. CDR1 DFQATT and CDR2 SNEGSKA come from the germline V gene (reference sequence). The CDR3 region is CSAASGTRAYAQYF. CDR3 in DNA: TGCAGTGCAGCATCCGGGACTAGGGCCTACGCGCAGTACTTC.

This chain uses TRBV29-1 with TRBJ1-3; TRBD1 aligns across 7 bases. CDR3 size: 13 residues. CDR1 is SQVTM, CDR2 ANQGSEA, per germline. With V trimmed by 6 bases and J by 4 bases, 6 bases remained unmatched. CDR3 DNA: TGCAGCGTCAAAGCGACAGGGGGAAACACCATATATTTT. It translates to CSVKATGGNTIYF.

This chain links TRBV29-1 with TRBJ2-1; D not resolved. In germline, CDR1 is SQVTM, CDR2 ANQGSEA. V gave up 4 bases and J gave up 8 bases, with 9 bases separating them. The CDR3 length is 11 residues. The DNA for the CDR3 is TGCAGCGTTGGTGGTAGAGATGAGCAGTTCTTC. Protein: CSVGGRDEQFF.

This clonotype was observed a few times. This chain links TRBV6-5 with TRBJ2-4, with 9 positions matching TRBD2. This CDR3 region has 21 residues. Germline V gene sequence: CDR1 MNHEY, CDR2 SVGAGI. V dropped 2 bases and J dropped 2; count of bases not matched to a gene: 19. CDR3 coding DNA: TGTGCCAGCAGTTACCCAAGTGGGGCTAGCGGGGATCGAAGATCCAAAAACATTCAGTACTTC. This gives the protein CASSYPSGASGDRRSKNIQYF.

In this sample, this clonotype turned up many times. The chain combines TRBV28 with TRBJ2-6; maybe TRBD1 (6 bases). Trimming removed 6 bases from V and 2 bases from J, with 11 bases in between. CDR1 is MDHEN and CDR2 is SYDVKM in the germline V gene. CDR3 length: 15 residues. The CDR3 loop is CASRKDSTGANVLTF. The CDR3 DNA reads TGTGCCAGCAGAAAGGACAGTACTGGGGCCAACGTCCTGACTTTC.

This clonotype was recorded a few times. This chain uses TRBV19 with TRBJ2-5, with 7 bases identical to TRBD1. Judging by the DNA end, TRBJ2-1 fits better; the J call may be wrong. The CDR3 loop spans 15 amino acids. Germline-derived CDR1 and CDR2 are LNHDA and SQIVND (reference sequence). The CDR3 region is CASTNSLARDSEQFF. The CDR3 DNA sequence: TGTGCCAGTACTAACTCGCTTGCACGGGACAGTGAGCAGTTCTTC.

The genes are TRBV6-5 and TRBJ2-5, with unresolved D. The better agreement between TRBJ2-1 and the DNA end casts doubt on the J call. Germline CDR1 MNHEY, CDR2 SVGAGI. This CDR3 comprises 12 residues. The CDR3 region has the DNA TGTGCCACCCGGCAACGCAACAATGAGCAGTTCTTC. It is translated as CATRQRNNEQFF.

This clonotype was observed a handful of times. The V call is TRBV12-3 or TRBV12-4, the J call TRBJ1-2; D is undetermined. The CDR3 consists of 12 residues. The V end was cut by 2 bases, the J end by 8 bases, with 9 bases between. CDR3 nucleotide sequence: TGTGCCAGCAGTTTAAGCCTCAAAGGCTACACCTTC. Translating gives CASSLSLKGYTF.

The V and J genes are TRBV9 and TRBJ1-1, with D unclear. Trimming left V 3 bases short and J 2 bases short, with 8 bases between. The CDR3 extends over 13 amino acids. CDR1 is SGDLS, CDR2 YYNGEE, per germline. This chain's CDR3 is CASSEGINTEAFF. For the CDR3, the DNA is TGTGCCAGCAGCGAAGGAATTAACACTGAAGCTTTCTTT.